The 21 T cell receptor beta chains reported below all come from one sample, sequenced in a study of blood T cell repertoires in acute mononucleosis. The assay was immunoSEQ multiplex PCR, and TCRdb's table has in-frame clones only and misses some. The sample yields roughly 2,000 clones, approximately 29% seen once. Time point of the sample: acute infectious mononucleosis, at clinical presentation within 2 weeks of symptom onset (visit 1). The sample consisted of EBV YVL epitope tetramer+ CD8+ T cells sorted from PBMCs, taken during acute infectious mononucleosis. The subset is: CD8 T cells binding a tetramer with EBV BRLF1 109-117 peptide (YVL-BR). These receptors were collected from a man younger than 30 with infectious mononucleosis caused by EBV.

There are many counts of this clone. The gene calls are TRBV13 and TRBJ2-2; TRBD2 matches 7 bases. Germline loops: CDR1 PRHDT, CDR2 FYEKMQ (reference sequence). J was trimmed by 7 bases and V by 6 bases; bases with no gene match: 14. There are 16 residues in the CDR3. CDR3 DNA sequence: TGTGCCAGCAGTGAAGCGCCTAGACTAGCTGGCGGGGAGCTGTTTTTT. This encodes CASSEAPRLAGGELFF.

This chain's CDR3 is CSVGGTTGTYSYNEQFF. CDR3 coding DNA: TGCAGCGTTGGTGGCACGACAGGGACCTACTCCTACAATGAGCAGTTCTTC. The rearrangement uses TRBV29-1 and TRBJ2-4; TRBD1 matches at 7 bases. The DNA end is more similar to TRBJ2-1, so the J call may be wrong. This CDR3 contains 17 residues. Germline V gene sequence: CDR1 SQVTM, CDR2 ANQGSEA.

In regard to this clone: A read error is likely here: a far larger clone is one base away. The chain uses TRBV11-2 and TRBJ2-5, with a possible D match to TRBD1 (6 bases). Germline CDR1 and CDR2: SGHAT and FQNNGV. The CDR3 contains 16 residues. As DNA, the CDR3 is TGTGCCTGCAGCTTAGATTTAACAGGGATGGGGGAGACCCAGTACTTC. This gives the protein CACSLDLTGMGETQYF.

Concerning this clone: A far larger clone differs by one base, so this is likely a read error. Other DNA sequences in the sample encode the same CDR3. The chain joins TRBV5-8 to TRBJ2-5; TRBD2 agrees at 7 bases. The germline V gene has CDR1 SGHTS and CDR2 YDEGEE. V shed 4 bases and J 5 bases; nucleotides not matched to a gene: 14. CDR3 length equals 16 residues. The CDR3, as DNA: TGTGCCAGCAGCCCAGCGAGGGAGCGGGAAGTCGAGACCCAGTACTTC. Translation: CASSPAREREVETQYF. The complete variable domain, with remaining parts taken from reference TRBV5-8 and TRBJ2-5, reads EAGVTQSPTHLIKTRGQQATLRCSPISGHTSVYWYQQALGLGLQFLLWYDEGEERNRGNFPPRFSGRQFPNYSSELNVNALELEDSALYLCASSPAREREVETQYFGPGTRLLVL.

This clone is termed medium-sized (0.01 to 0.1%). The chain employs TRBV5-1 and TRBJ2-5, with 7 bases matching TRBD1. J lost 2 bases, V lost 2 bases, and 3 bases had no gene match. This CDR3 is built from 14 residues. CDR1 is SGHRS, CDR2 YFSETQ, per germline. The CDR3 DNA sequence: TGCGCCAGCAGCTTCGGGACAGAGCAAGAGACCCAGTACTTC. It specifies CASSFGTEQETQYF.

CDR3 protein: CASSKATSTNEKLFF. In nucleotides, the CDR3 is TGTGCCAGCAGCAAAGCGACTTCAACTAATGAAAAACTGTTTTTT. This chain joins TRBV21-1 and TRBJ1-4. TRBV21-1 represents a pseudogene. This CDR3 contains 15 residues.

V gene TRBV7-1 combines with J gene TRBJ2-3, with D unresolved. TRBV7-1 is flagged as an ORF with uncertain function. Trimming pared 6 bases from V and 9 bases from J, leaving 22 bases between. CDR3 length: 15 amino acids. The CDR3 region is CASSALLGSASTQYF. CDR3 bases: TGTGCCAGCAGTGCCCTACTTGGGTCAGCGTCGACGCAGTATTTT.

The V and J genes are TRBV10-3 and TRBJ2-7, with a weak D call TRBD1 (6 bases). V was pared by 6 bases and J by 11 bases, with 20 bases between. The length of the CDR3 is 13 residues. Germline lookup yields CDR1 ENHRY and CDR2 SYGVKD. The CDR3 nucleotides read TGTGCCATCAGGGCCGGGGACACCTCCTACGAGTACTTC. It translates to CAIRAGDTSYEYF.

This clone was seen a few times. This sample includes further DNA sequences coding for the same CDR3. The chain has TRBV6-5 and TRBJ2-3, with a possible D match to TRBD1 (5 bases). CDR3 size: 15 residues. Germline-derived CDR1 and CDR2 are MNHEY and SVGAGI. V was pared by 5 bases and J by 9 bases, with 21 bases between. The DNA for the CDR3 is TGTGCCAGCAGTGCCCTACTTGGGGCCGCGTCGACGCAGTATTTT. Translation: CASSALLGAASTQYF.

The chain carries TRBV6-6 and TRBJ2-7; D tentatively fits TRBD1 or TRBD2 (5 bases each). The germline V and J ends were trimmed by 3 bases and 5 bases, with 14 bases remaining between them. CDR3 length equals 14 residues. CDR1 and CDR2 from the germline V gene are MNHNY and SVGAGI (reference sequence). The CDR3 DNA reads as TGTGCCAGCAGTTATGTCAGTCTGGGGGACGAGCAGTACTTC. Its protein is CASSYVSLGDEQYF.

This clone was found a few times. This chain connects TRBV19 to TRBJ2-1, with 8 positions matching TRBD1. Per the germline V gene, CDR1 is LNHDA and CDR2 is SQIVND (reference sequence). V was pared by 11 bases and J by 0 bases, with 9 bases of the junction left unmatched. The CDR3 length is 15 residues. For the CDR3, the DNA is TGTGCCTGGAGTGGTGACAGGGGCTCCTACAATGAGCAGTTCTTC. This sequence encodes CAWSGDRGSYNEQFF.

This chain connects TRBV28 to TRBJ2-5; 11 bases map to TRBD2. The CDR3 covers 15 residues. Unmatched junction bases numbered 7, after V lost 6 bases and J lost 4 bases. Germline V gives CDR1 MDHEN, CDR2 SYDVKM. CDR3 region: CASSHFTSGGETQYF. CDR3 nucleotide sequence: TGTGCCAGCAGCCACTTCACTAGCGGGGGAGAGACCCAGTACTTC.

This clone was seen only a few times. This likely reflects a read error, since a far larger clone is one base away. V gene TRBV28 combines with J gene TRBJ2-4; unclear D gene. Germline V gives CDR1 MDHEN, CDR2 SYDVKM. The CDR3 contains 12 residues. V was cut by 1 base and J by 13 bases, with 11 bases left in between. The CDR3 DNA follows: TGTGCCAGCAGTTTATATTCCAGTGAGCAGTACTTC. Translating it yields CASSLYSSEQYF.

This clone occurred a few times. At one boundary the junction diverges from the germline segment, which might be a read error. The rearrangement uses TRBV6-1 and TRBJ1-5; a weak D match, TRBD1 (6 bases). CDR1 is MNHNS, CDR2 SASEGT, per germline. The CDR3 loop spans 15 amino acids. The CDR3 DNA reads TGTGGCAGCAGAGCCCCGTCGGGGGGCGGCCAGCCCCAGCATTTT. The encoded protein is CGSRAPSGGGQPQHF.

This clone was found a few times. This chain joins TRBV27 and TRBJ2-3, with D perhaps matching TRBD2 (5 bases). V was trimmed by 6 bases and J by 5 bases, leaving 18 bases between them. The CDR3 runs to 15 residues. CDR1 and CDR2 from the germline V gene are MNHEY and SMNVEV (reference sequence). CDR3 nucleotide sequence: TGTGCCAGCAGCCAAGAACCCCTAAGCGGAGATACGCAGTATTTT. It specifies CASSQEPLSGDTQYF.

Turning to this clone: A much larger clone differs from this one at a single base, so this may be a read error. The gene calls are TRBV7-3 and TRBJ2-5, with D possibly TRBD2 on 6 matching bases. CDR1 is SGHTA and CDR2 is FQGTGA in the germline V gene. CDR3 length: 16 residues. Trimming shortened V by 6 bases and J by 3 bases, and 20 bases separated the two germline ends. The CDR3 loop reads CASSLFVGSGEETQYF. The CDR3 DNA follows: TGTGCCAGCAGTTTATTTGTCGGGAGCGGCGAAGAGACCCAGTACTTC.

The chain combines TRBV6-5 with TRBJ2-3; D ambiguous. This CDR3 is 15 amino acids long. Germline V CDR1 and CDR2: MNHEY, SVGAGI. For the CDR3, the DNA is TGTTCAAGCATTGCCCTACTTGGGTCAGCGTCGACGCAGTATTTT. Translation gives CSSIALLGSASTQYF.

In regard to this clone: Since a far larger clone is one base different, this is likely a read error. The chain couples TRBV6-8 to TRBJ2-3; D unclear. Germline values: CDR1 MNHGY, CDR2 SAAAGT. The CDR3 consists of 15 residues. The CDR3 sequence: CVSSALLGSASTQYF. CDR3 DNA sequence: TGTGTCAGCAGTGCCCTACTTGGGTCAGCGTCGACGCAGTATTTT.

This clone was counted a few times. This chain links TRBV28 with TRBJ2-1; D is undetermined. CDR1 is MDHEN, CDR2 SYDVKM, per germline. This CDR3 is 12 amino acids long. As DNA, the CDR3 is TGTGGCTGCAGTTTATATTCCAGTGAGCAGTTCTTC. Translated, it gives CGCSLYSSEQFF.

This clone is large in the sample. The V and J genes are TRBV28 and TRBJ1-2; TRBD1 matches 7 bases. J gave up 4 bases and V 5 bases, and 7 bases lay outside the gene matches. This CDR3 region has 14 residues. The germline CDR1 and CDR2 sequences are MDHEN and SYDVKM. CDR3 sequence reads: CASSLQGLPYGYTF. The CDR3 nucleotides are TGTGCCAGCAGTCTACAGGGGCTCCCCTATGGCTACACCTTC.

This rearrangement joins TRBV5-6 to TRBJ1-1; no clear D. Germline CDR1 SGHDT, CDR2 YYEEEE. V lost 3 bases, J lost 3 bases, and 6 bases lay in between. The CDR3 extends over 12 amino acids. The CDR3 sequence: CASSWTDTEAFF. The CDR3 coding sequence is TGTGCCAGCAGCTGGACGGACACTGAAGCTTTCTTT.